This T cell receptor (beta chain) originates from a study of technical replicates of blood from four donors. This CDR3 spans 14 amino acids. V lost 6 bases and J 4 bases, leaving 15 bases between the germline ends. Per germline, CDR1 MNHNS and CDR2 SASEGT. Generated by immunoSEQ multiplex PCR, the TCRdb table keeps only in-frame clones and is missing some. The repertoire holds fewer than 80,000 clones, with nearly 90% as singletons. This receptor was taken from a human donor in good health. Some clones in this sample may be carry-over from other donors' samples. V usage is TRBV6-1 and J usage is TRBJ1-2; D might be TRBD1 (6 bases). Sequenced: PBMCs. The CDR3 region has the DNA TGTGCCAGCAGGAGGGACATGGGGGCCTATGGCTACACCTTC. It codes for CASRRDMGAYGYTF.